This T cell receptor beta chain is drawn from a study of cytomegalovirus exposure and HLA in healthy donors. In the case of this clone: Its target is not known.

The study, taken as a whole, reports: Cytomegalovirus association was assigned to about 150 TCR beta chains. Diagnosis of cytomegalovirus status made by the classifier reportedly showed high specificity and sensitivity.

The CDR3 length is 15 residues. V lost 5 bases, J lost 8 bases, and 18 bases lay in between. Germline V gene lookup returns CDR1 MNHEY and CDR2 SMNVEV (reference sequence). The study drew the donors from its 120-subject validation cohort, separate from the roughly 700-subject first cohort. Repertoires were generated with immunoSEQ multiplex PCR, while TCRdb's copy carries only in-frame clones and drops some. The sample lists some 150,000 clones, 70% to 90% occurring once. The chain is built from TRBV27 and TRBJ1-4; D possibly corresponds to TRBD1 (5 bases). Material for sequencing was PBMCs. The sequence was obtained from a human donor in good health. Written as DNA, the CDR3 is TGTGCCAGCAGTCTGAATCGTCAACGGGGGGAAAAACTGTTTTTT. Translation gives CASSLNRQRGEKLFF. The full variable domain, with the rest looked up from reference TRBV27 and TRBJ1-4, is EAQVTQNPRYLITVTGKKLTVTCSQNMNHEYMSWYRQDPGLGLRQIYYSMNVEVTDKGDVPEGYKVSRKEKRNFPLILESPSPNQTSLYFCASSLNRQRGEKLFFGSGTQLSVL.